A selection of T cell receptor beta chains follows, all from one sample in a study of response to subunit inactivated influenza vaccine. Each CDR3 protein is one row after TCRdb ran MiXCR on the RT-PCR reads. Of a few hundred thousand distinct CDR3 sequences detected, 11% to 15% appear once; the ten largest clones hold approximately 10%. Here the sequenced sample was PBMCs from blood, taken about 11 days after vaccination. The receptors stem from a man aged 45-65 years who received an inactivated influenza vaccine. The CDR3 runs from the conserved cysteine through the conserved F or W. A D gene is named only where the DNA matches it firmly. Clone size, where shown, is once, few, many, or a class for clones that have expanded.

TRBV11-2,TRBJ1-2,.,.,CASSLGGTGLNYGYTF,TGTGCCAGCAGCTTAGGTGGTACAGGGCTTAACTATGGCTACACCTTC
TRBV7-2,TRBJ1-2,.,many,CASSSLFGVGDYGYTF,TGTGCCAGCAGCTCCCTCTTCGGGGTCGGGGATTATGGCTACACCTTC
TRBV6-1,TRBJ2-5,TRBD1,.,CASRRRGQGVQETQYF,TGTGCCAGCAGACGCAGGGGACAGGGTGTCCAAGAGACCCAGTACTTC
TRBV6-2/TRBV6-3,TRBJ2-1,.,few,CASSRGGTYSYNEQFF,TGTGCCAGCAGCCGGGGTGGGACTTACTCCTACAATGAGCAGTTCTTC
TRBV27,TRBJ2-1,.,.,CASSPPSRHEQFF,TGTGCCAGCAGCCCTCCCTCAAGGCATGAGCAGTTCTTC
TRBV3-1,TRBJ1-4,.,few,CASSSTVSAGEKLFF,TGTGCCAGCAGCTCTACCGTCTCAGCGGGTGAAAAACTGTTTTTT
TRBV4-2,TRBJ2-3,.,few,CASSRRVTGNRGTDTQYF,TGTGCCAGCAGCCGTCGGGTTACTGGAAACCGCGGCACAGATACGCAGTATTTT
TRBV6-5,TRBJ2-1,TRBD2,.,CASSYLGGLAGSSYNEQFF,TGTGCCAGCAGTTACCTGGGGGGACTAGCGGGGAGCTCCTACAATGAGCAGTTCTTC
TRBV7-9,TRBJ2-1,TRBD2,.,CASSRGDLGHNEQFF,TGTGCCAGCAGCCGGGGGGACCTGGGTCACAATGAGCAGTTCTTC
TRBV7-2,TRBJ2-3,.,.,CASSLAALGGGDTQYF,TGTGCCAGCAGCTTAGCTGCGCTCGGGGGCGGAGATACGCAGTATTTT
TRBV5-1,TRBJ2-7,TRBD2,.,CASSVDVGTSYEQYF,TGCGCCAGCAGCGTAGACGTTGGGACTAGCTACGAGCAGTACTTC
TRBV5-1,TRBJ2-7,.,.,CASSLAHIGLYEQYF,TGCGCCAGCAGCCTCGCTCACATTGGGCTCTACGAGCAGTACTTC
TRBV11-2,TRBJ1-1,.,.,CASSFGARNTEAFF,TGTGCCAGCAGCTTCGGGGCCCGGAACACTGAAGCTTTCTTT
TRBV4-3,TRBJ1-1,.,.,CASSQDLGLEAFF,TGCGCCAGCAGCCAAGATCTAGGGCTTGAAGCTTTCTTT
TRBV28,TRBJ1-1,TRBD1,.,CASSLKGAGGGKAFF,TGTGCCAGCAGTTTAAAGGGGGCGGGAGGCGGAAAAGCTTTCTTT
TRBV11-2,TRBJ1-2,.,.,CASSLEGTGWSGYTF,TGTGCCAGCAGCTTAGAAGGGACCGGGTGGTCTGGCTACACCTTC
TRBV5-1,TRBJ1-2,.,few,CASSPGSLGYGYTF,TGCGCCAGCAGCCCGGGATCCCTGGGATATGGCTACACCTTC